This T cell receptor beta chain came from a study of blood T cell repertoires in COVID-19. Overall study: Sites across the United States, Italy and Spain contributed samples from acute and convalescent COVID-19.

The CDR3 extends over 14 amino acids. The germline gives CDR1 MNHEY, CDR2 SVGAGI. Trimming removed 8 bases from V and 4 bases from J, with 16 bases in between. TCRdb keeps only in-frame clones here, not all; method: immunoSEQ multiplex PCR. The profile shows 150,000 to 200,000 clones, roughly 80% of them singletons. V and J are TRBV6-5 and TRBJ2-3; TRBD2 is a possible D gene (5 bases). The sequence was obtained from a woman aged 65 to 85 with COVID-19, enrolled during active disease. The sample was peripheral blood. The CDR3 DNA sequence: TGTGCCAGCTCCCTTAGCGAGGGTCCAGATACGCAGTATTTT. Protein product: CASSLSEGPDTQYF.